A single sample gave rise to the 25 T cell receptor beta chains below, sequenced in a study of blood T cells in healthy people across ages. Together with a sample-barcoded 5' primer, a J-beta primer mix was included in a second PCR lasting about 7 to 12 cycles. Each CDR3 protein gets one entry after TCRdb re-called the 5' RACE reads with MiXCR. The table includes about 1.6 million distinct CDR3 sequences, about 35% detected once. The material sequenced was blood. Receptors were obtained from a woman under 40 in good health.

The chain carries TRBV10-2 and TRBJ2-7; D may correspond to TRBD1 or TRBD2 (5 bases each). V lost 6 bases, J lost 0 bases, and 12 bases lay in between. CDR3 length equals 14 residues. Germline CDR1 is WSHSY and CDR2 is SAAADI. The CDR3 loop reads CASRGVTVSYEQYF. For the CDR3, the DNA is TGCGCCAGCAGGGGGGTGACCGTCTCCTACGAGCAGTACTTC.

This clonotype has just one count. This rearrangement joins TRBV5-1 to TRBJ2-1, with D perhaps TRBD2 (5 bases). Per the germline V gene, CDR1 is SGHRS and CDR2 is YFSETQ. The CDR3 extends over 15 amino acids. With 1 base removed from V and 4 bases from J, the gap between germline ends came to 12 bases. The CDR3, as DNA: TGCGCCAGCAGCTTGCGAGGGCAAAAATACAATGAGCAGTTCTTC. Amino acid sequence: CASSLRGQKYNEQFF.

The chain employs TRBV7-7 and TRBJ2-1, with TRBD1 as a possible D gene (6 bases). In germline, CDR1 is SSHAT, CDR2 FNYEAQ (reference sequence). With 6 bases removed from V and 7 bases from J, the gap between germline ends came to 19 bases. The CDR3 covers 15 residues. CDR3 loop: CASSQGGRTLNEQFF. The CDR3 bases are TGTGCCAGCAGTCAAGGGGGAAGGACATTGAATGAGCAGTTCTTC.

The rearrangement joins TRBV6-6 to TRBJ2-5; TRBD2 might be the D (7 bases). This CDR3 comprises 14 residues. V was shortened by 7 bases and J by 5 bases, with 17 bases between the two germline ends. Germline-derived CDR1 and CDR2 are MNHNY and SVGAGI (reference sequence). The CDR3 sequence is CASTPGGGDETQYF. CDR3 sequence (DNA): TGTGCCAGCACCCCGGGCGGGGGCGATGAGACCCAGTACTTC.

The J gene is TRBJ2-7, the V gene TRBV4-1; D possibly uses TRBD1 or TRBD2 (5 bases each). V lost 1 base and J 4 bases, leaving 11 bases between the germline ends. CDR1 is MGHRA and CDR2 is YSYEKL in the germline V gene. The CDR3 spans 14 residues. CDR3 bases: TGCGCCAGCAGCCAAGGGGCCAGGGAGTACGAGCAGTACTTC. Amino acids: CASSQGAREYEQYF.

V is TRBV5-7 and J is TRBJ2-6; 9 bases match TRBD2. TRBV5-7 has ORF status, its function being uncertain. After removal of 1 base from V and 0 bases from J, the junction contained 5 bases not matched to a gene. This CDR3 has 18 residues. The CDR3 loop reads CASSLMAGGSSGANVLTF. As DNA, the CDR3 is TGTGCCAGCAGCTTGATGGCGGGAGGGAGCTCTGGGGCCAACGTCCTGACTTTC.

The rearrangement joins TRBV5-1 to TRBJ1-5, with TRBD1 matching over 9 bases. CDR3 length: 15 amino acids. Unmatched junction bases numbered 2, after V lost 0 bases and J lost 4 bases. Germline V CDR1 and CDR2: SGHRS, YFSETQ. CDR3 sequence reads: CASSLEQGANQPQHF. The CDR3 DNA reads TGCGCCAGCAGCTTGGAACAGGGGGCAAATCAGCCCCAGCATTTT.

The genes are TRBV7-9 and TRBJ2-5; D may correspond to TRBD1 or TRBD2 (6 bases each). The germline V gene encodes CDR1 SEHNR and CDR2 FQNEAQ (reference sequence). The CDR3 sequence is 14 residues long. Between the trimmed V and J ends, which lost 4 bases and 11 bases, there was a span of 20 bases. This CDR3 is CASSYGTGGDKQYF. As DNA, the CDR3 is TGTGCCAGCAGCTATGGAACCGGGGGCGACAAGCAGTACTTC.

The V and J genes are TRBV20-1 and TRBJ2-7; D call uncertain. CDR3 length: 12 amino acids. The ends were cut back, 3 bases at V and 2 bases at J, with 8 bases in the middle. Per germline, CDR1 DFQATT and CDR2 SNEGSKA (reference sequence). The CDR3 here is CSASLCPYEQYF. The CDR3 DNA reads TGCAGTGCTAGTCTATGCCCCTACGAGCAGTACTTC.

This clonotype has a handful of counts. One base away lies a much larger clone, so this may be a sequencing read error. The chain employs TRBV4-1 and TRBJ1-2; D is possibly TRBD1 (5 bases). This CDR3 region has 15 residues. The V gene's germline CDR1 is MGHRA and CDR2 YSYEKL. CDR3 residues: CASKDETAKNYGHTF. CDR3 nucleotide sequence: TGCGCCAGCAAAGATGAGACAGCTAAAAACTATGGCCACACCTTC.

The table lists this clonotype with a few counts. The V and J genes are TRBV12-3 or TRBV12-4 and TRBJ1-1; TRBD1 aligns across 8 bases. V lost 7 bases to trimming and J lost 11 bases; unmatched junction nucleotides: 6. The CDR3 sequence is 11 residues long. Here the CDR3 reads CASTVDRDAFF. The CDR3 bases are TGTGCCAGCACCGTGGACAGGGATGCTTTCTTT.

Only a few counts were recorded for this clonotype. The chain is built from TRBV20-1 and TRBJ2-4, with TRBD2 as a possible D gene (6 bases). This CDR3 is 13 amino acids long. Between the trimmed V and J ends, which lost 6 bases and 3 bases, there was a span of 12 bases. Looked up from germline, CDR1 is DFQATT and CDR2 is SNEGSKA (reference sequence). The DNA for the CDR3 is TGCAGTGCGGGGGGTGTCGGCAAAAACATTCAGTACTTC. Protein sequence: CSAGGVGKNIQYF.

This clonotype has only a few counts. The rearrangement uses TRBV6-6 and TRBJ1-6; D is unclear. The V and J ends lost 7 bases and 0 bases respectively, with 10 bases between them. This CDR3 comprises 15 residues. The V gene's germline CDR1 is MNHNY and CDR2 SVGAGI (reference sequence). The CDR3 nucleotides are TGTGCCAGCAAGACCACAACCTCCTATAATTCACCCCTCCACTTT. Protein: CASKTTTSYNSPLHF.

CDR3 region: CASSKTSGTLTDTQYF. CDR3 nucleotides: TGTGCCAGCAGCAAAACTAGCGGGACGCTCACAGATACGCAGTATTTT. This chain joins TRBV11-3 and TRBJ2-3; 10 bases are shared with TRBD2. Unmatched junction bases numbered 7, after V lost 5 bases and J lost 2 bases. This CDR3 comprises 16 residues. CDR1 SGHNT and CDR2 YENEEA come from the germline V gene.

V is TRBV7-3 and J is TRBJ2-5, with D maybe TRBD1 (5 bases). The CDR3 runs to 15 residues. Trimming cost V 1 base and J 4 bases, with 13 bases left between them. Germline V lookup: CDR1 SGHTA, CDR2 FQGTGA. CDR3 in DNA: TGTGCCAGCAGCTTAAGTGGACACCGGTTAGAGACCCAGTACTTC. The encoded protein is CASSLSGHRLETQYF.

The genes are TRBV4-1 and TRBJ1-2, with D perhaps matching TRBD1 (6 bases). This CDR3 comprises 14 residues. V was trimmed by 5 bases and J by 6 bases, leaving 16 bases between them. CDR1 and CDR2 from the germline V gene are MGHRA and YSYEKL. The CDR3 DNA reads TGCGCCAGCAGCAACCTCGGGACAAAGGATGGCTACACCTTC. Amino acid sequence: CASSNLGTKDGYTF.

This clonotype occurred a few times. The chain links TRBV20-1 to TRBJ2-3, with unresolved D. V lost 1 base and J lost 2, with 10 bases in between. The CDR3 spans 14 residues. The V gene's germline CDR1 is DFQATT and CDR2 SNEGSKA (reference sequence). CDR3 sequence: CSARGATNTDTQYF. CDR3 bases: TGCAGTGCTAGAGGGGCCACAAACACAGATACGCAGTATTTT.

This clonotype has only a few counts. The rearrangement links TRBV20-1 to TRBJ1-5, with 7 bases aligning to TRBD1. This CDR3 comprises 14 residues. Germline loops: CDR1 DFQATT, CDR2 SNEGSKA (reference sequence). J gave up 0 bases and V 6 bases, and 5 bases lay outside the gene matches. CDR3 bases: TGCAGTGCCCACCCAGGGGGTAGCAATCAGCCCCAGCATTTT. Protein sequence: CSAHPGGSNQPQHF.

This clonotype was detected ten times or more. V usage is TRBV4-2 and J usage is TRBJ2-1; TRBD2 matches 7 bases. This CDR3 is 19 amino acids long. V dropped 0 bases and J dropped 0; count of bases not matched to a gene: 11. Germline lookup yields CDR1 LGHNA and CDR2 YNFKEQ. The CDR3 loop reads CASSQDPLASGSSYNEQFF. The CDR3 nucleotides are TGTGCCAGCAGCCAAGATCCCTTAGCTAGCGGAAGCTCCTACAATGAGCAGTTCTTC.

This clonotype was seen a handful of times. The chain joins TRBV5-1 to TRBJ1-1; D not resolved. V shed 0 bases and J shed 0 bases, with 12 bases lying between them. Germline CDR1 is SGHRS and CDR2 is YFSETQ. The CDR3 consists of 16 residues. CDR3 in amino acids: CASSLEFGRMNTEAFF. The CDR3 bases are TGCGCCAGCAGCTTGGAGTTTGGCCGGATGAACACTGAAGCTTTCTTT.

This clonotype was seen repeatedly, ten times or more. The V call is TRBV6-2 or TRBV6-3, the J call TRBJ1-6; TRBD1 matches 7 bases. The CDR3 loop spans 14 amino acids. The trim removed 5 bases at V and 9 bases at J, leaving 7 bases unmatched. Germline V gives CDR1 MNHEY, CDR2 SVGEGT. The CDR3 bases are TGTGCCAGCAGTCGGCAGGGGGAGGTTTCACCCCTCCACTTT. This gives the protein CASSRQGEVSPLHF.

This clonotype occurred a few times. The CDR3 loop reads CASSLREPETQYF. CDR3 nucleotides: TGTGCCAGCAGCTTAAGGGAACCAGAGACCCAGTACTTC. V gene TRBV7-9 combines with J gene TRBJ2-5, with D unclear. The V gene lost 2 bases and the J gene lost 4 bases, with 8 bases spanning the gap. The germline gives CDR1 SEHNR, CDR2 FQNEAQ (reference sequence). This CDR3 is built from 13 residues.

Points on this clonotype: A clone one base away is much larger, so this may be a read error. The chain joins TRBV5-5 to TRBJ2-1, with 11 bases matching TRBD2. Per germline, CDR1 SGHKS and CDR2 YYEKEE (reference sequence). The CDR3 consists of 16 residues. This CDR3 is CANSLGLAVTYNEQFF. CDR3 bases: TGTGCCAACAGCTTGGGACTAGCGGTTACCTACAATGAGCAGTTCTTC.

The rearrangement uses TRBV5-1 and TRBJ2-1; D perhaps matches TRBD1 (6 bases). The CDR3 runs 15 residues. The V and J ends lost 4 bases and 1 base respectively, with 12 bases between them. Germline CDR1 reads SGHRS; CDR2 reads YFSETQ. The CDR3 nucleotides read TGCGCCAGCAGCCCGGGACAAGAATCCTACAATGAGCAGTTCTTC. Amino acids: CASSPGQESYNEQFF.

This chain connects TRBV7-9 to TRBJ2-1; 7 bases match TRBD1. The CDR3 length is 14 residues. Germline CDR1 and CDR2: SEHNR and FQNEAQ (reference sequence). V shed 4 bases and J 8 bases; nucleotides not matched to a gene: 8. In DNA, the CDR3 is TGTGCCAGCAGCTCCGCTGGACAGGCCGATGAGCAGTTCTTC. It specifies CASSSAGQADEQFF. Looking up the rest from reference TRBV7-9 and TRBJ2-1 gives the full variable domain: DTGVSQNPRHKITKRGQNVTFRCDPISEHNRLYWYRQTLGQGPEFLTYFQNEAQLEKSRLLSDRFSAERPKGSFSTLEIQRTEQGDSAMYLCASSSAGQADEQFFGPGTRLTVL.